This entry features one T cell receptor (beta chain) sequence. The target antigen is unknown. The germline V gene has CDR1 WSHSY and CDR2 SAAADI. The CDR3 length is 14 residues. Trimming stripped 6 bases from V and 4 bases from J, with 13 bases between. Produced via immunoSEQ multiplex PCR; TCRdb's table is partial and in-frame only. The repertoire has around 92,000 clones, approximately 91% of them found once; the top ten carry about 20%. This specimen belongs to a study of T cell responses to AZD1222 COVID-19 vaccine. The study's findings and limits: Spike-specific TCR breadth and depth went up after people got two AZD1222 doses. The donor cohort was predominantly white British with a female majority, and clonal diversity may have been underestimated.

The rearrangement uses TRBV10-2 and TRBJ1-3; no definite D call. This receptor was taken from an adult in good health. Sample: peripheral blood, taken on day 0 of AZD1222 vaccination. The CDR3 nucleotides are TGCGCCAGCAGCCGCGGGCAGGACGGAAACACCATATATTTT. It codes for CASSRGQDGNTIYF.